Described below is a single T cell receptor (beta chain) sequence and its context. Its antigen is currently unknown. This CDR3 has 14 amino acids. Germline V lookup: CDR1 LNHDA, CDR2 SQIVND (reference sequence). Trimming pared 6 bases from V and 2 bases from J, leaving 10 bases between. This table comes from immunoSEQ multiplex PCR, and its TCRdb copy is limited to in-frame clones, with some not included. The sample includes roughly 34,000 clones, around 95% of them seen just once. This sample was taken from a study of T cells in tuberculosis. In the study overall: IGRA-negative adolescents, IGRA-positive adolescents with latent tuberculosis and adults with active tuberculosis formed this South African cohort.

On average approximately 100,000 T cells per donor were immunosequenced. Findings and caveats of the study: Active tuberculosis alpha repertoires lay closer to GMM-specific TCRs than controls'. A GMM-specific repertoire classifier reached 75% to 90% accuracy, AUROC 0.85 to 0.95.

This chain links TRBV19 with TRBJ2-2; D uncertain. The TCR originated in a donor between 10 and 29 years old with latent tuberculosis or without tuberculosis infection. The sequenced material came from PBMCs. The CDR3 reads CASRRSPNTGELFF. The CDR3 DNA reads as TGTGCCAGTAGGAGATCCCCTAACACCGGGGAGCTGTTTTTT.